This T cell receptor (beta chain) is drawn from a study of monozygotic twins with inflammatory bowel disease. TCRdb reprocessed the 5' RACE reads, keeping one entry per CDR3 protein, no DNA. The repertoire shows over 110,000 distinct CDR3 sequences; the top ten hold roughly 2.5%. CDR3 length equals 15 residues. Germline V gene data show CDR1 as KGHSH and CDR2 as LQKENI. This receptor was obtained from a human donor with ulcerative colitis or Crohn's disease, or a healthy co-twin of an affected twin (not recorded which). Sequencing input: blood. The V call is TRBV18, the J call TRBJ2-7; no DNA is available, so the TRBD2 call from TCRdb remains unchecked. CDR3: CASSPREGRASEQYF.